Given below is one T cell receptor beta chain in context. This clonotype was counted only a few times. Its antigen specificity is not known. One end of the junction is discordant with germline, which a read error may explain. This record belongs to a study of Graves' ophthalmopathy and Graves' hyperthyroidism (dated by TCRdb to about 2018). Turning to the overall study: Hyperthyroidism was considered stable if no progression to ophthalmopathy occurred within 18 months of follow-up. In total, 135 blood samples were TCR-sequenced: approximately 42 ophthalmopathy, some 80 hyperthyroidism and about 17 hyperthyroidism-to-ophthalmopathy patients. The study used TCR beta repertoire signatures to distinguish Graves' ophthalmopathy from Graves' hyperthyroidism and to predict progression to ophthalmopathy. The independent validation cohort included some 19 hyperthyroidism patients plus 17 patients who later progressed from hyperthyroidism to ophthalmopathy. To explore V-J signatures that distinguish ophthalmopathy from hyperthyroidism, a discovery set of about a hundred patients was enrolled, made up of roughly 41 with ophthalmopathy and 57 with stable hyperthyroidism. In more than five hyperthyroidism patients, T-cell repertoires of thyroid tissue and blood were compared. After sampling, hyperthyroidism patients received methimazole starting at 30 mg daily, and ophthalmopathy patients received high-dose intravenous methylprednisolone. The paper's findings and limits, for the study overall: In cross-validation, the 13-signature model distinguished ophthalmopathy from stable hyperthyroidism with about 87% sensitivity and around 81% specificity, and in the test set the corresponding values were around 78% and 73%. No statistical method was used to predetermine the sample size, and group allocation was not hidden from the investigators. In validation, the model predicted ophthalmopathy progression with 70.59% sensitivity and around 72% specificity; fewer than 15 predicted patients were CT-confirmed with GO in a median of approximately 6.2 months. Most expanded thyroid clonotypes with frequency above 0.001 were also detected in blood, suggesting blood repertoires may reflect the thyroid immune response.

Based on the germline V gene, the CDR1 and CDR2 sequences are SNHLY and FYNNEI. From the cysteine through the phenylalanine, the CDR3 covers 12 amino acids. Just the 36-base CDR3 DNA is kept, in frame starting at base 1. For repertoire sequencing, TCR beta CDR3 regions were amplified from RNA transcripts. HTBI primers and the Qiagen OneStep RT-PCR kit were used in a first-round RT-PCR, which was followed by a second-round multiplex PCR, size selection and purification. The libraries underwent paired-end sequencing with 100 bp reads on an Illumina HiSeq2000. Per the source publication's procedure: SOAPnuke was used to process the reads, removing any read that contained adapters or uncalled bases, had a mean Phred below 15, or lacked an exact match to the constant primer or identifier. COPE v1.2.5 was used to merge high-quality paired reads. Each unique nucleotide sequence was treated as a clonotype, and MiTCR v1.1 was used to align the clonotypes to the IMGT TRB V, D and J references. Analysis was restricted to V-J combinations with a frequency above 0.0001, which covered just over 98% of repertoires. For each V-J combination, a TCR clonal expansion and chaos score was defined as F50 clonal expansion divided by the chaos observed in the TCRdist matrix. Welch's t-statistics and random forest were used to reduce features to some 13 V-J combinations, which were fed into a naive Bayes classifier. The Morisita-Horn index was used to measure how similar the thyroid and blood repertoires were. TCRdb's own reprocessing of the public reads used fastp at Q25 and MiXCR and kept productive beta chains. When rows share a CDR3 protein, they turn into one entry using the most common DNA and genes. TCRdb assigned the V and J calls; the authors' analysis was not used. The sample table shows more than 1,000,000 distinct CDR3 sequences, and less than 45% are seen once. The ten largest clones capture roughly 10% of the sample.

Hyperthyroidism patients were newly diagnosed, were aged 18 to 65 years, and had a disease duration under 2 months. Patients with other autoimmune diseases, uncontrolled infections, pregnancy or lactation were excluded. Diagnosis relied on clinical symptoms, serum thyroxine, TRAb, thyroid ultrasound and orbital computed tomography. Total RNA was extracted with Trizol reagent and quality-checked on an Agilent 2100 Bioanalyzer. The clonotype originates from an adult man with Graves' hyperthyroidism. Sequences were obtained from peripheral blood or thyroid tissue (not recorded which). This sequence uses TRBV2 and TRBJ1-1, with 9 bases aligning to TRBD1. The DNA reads TGTGCCAGCAGTGGAGAGGGGACAGGGCGTAACTTT. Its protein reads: CASSGEGTGRNF.